This T cell receptor beta chain came from a study of blood T cell repertoires in COVID-19. Assay: immunoSEQ multiplex PCR; the TCRdb copy retains only in-frame clones and omits some. The sample holds around 20,000 clones, 82% seen once. Sequences were obtained from peripheral blood. The TCR sequence derives from a human donor in a cohort sampled during active COVID-19.

The CDR3 DNA is TGCGCCAGCAGCCAAGGGGACAGGGAGAATGAAAAACTGTTTTTT. Amino acid sequence: CASSQGDRENEKLFF. The chain joins TRBV4-3 to TRBJ1-4, with 9 bases lining up with TRBD1. This CDR3 has 15 residues. Germline V gene sequence: CDR1 LGHNA, CDR2 YSLEER. V shed 1 base, J shed 5 bases, and the junction held 2 bases outside the gene matches.